The 21 T cell receptor beta chains below all came from one sample that was sequenced in a study of blood T cell repertoires in COVID-19. Only in-frame clones appear in the TCRdb table, and some are missing; sequencing was by immunoSEQ multiplex PCR. The data show 150,000 to 180,000 clones, with 75% to 90% seen just once and about 16% held by the top ten. The sample comprised peripheral blood. The receptor source for this set is a middle-aged woman with acute or convalescent COVID-19.

This sequence joins TRBV11-2 and TRBJ1-6; possibly TRBD1 for D (6 bases). CDR3 length equals 18 residues. The V end was cut by 5 bases, the J end by 0 bases, with 17 bases between. Germline CDR1 reads SGHAT; CDR2 reads FQNNGV. CDR3 DNA sequence: TGTGCCAGCAGCCCCGGACAGCCCTATAGCTCCTATAATTCACCCCTCCACTTT. Translated, it gives CASSPGQPYSSYNSPLHF.

V usage is TRBV13 and J usage is TRBJ2-2; the D gene is possibly TRBD1 (6 bases). CDR3 length: 14 amino acids. CDR1 is PRHDT, CDR2 FYEKMQ, per germline (reference sequence). V lost 7 bases, J lost 4 bases, and 13 bases lay in between. CDR3 nucleotides: TGTGCCAGCACCCTCCAGGGGATCACCGGGGAGCTGTTTTTT. The encoded protein is CASTLQGITGELFF.

This clone was detected a few times. The chain is built from TRBV7-9 and TRBJ2-7, with 8 bases aligning to TRBD1. The CDR3 extends over 15 amino acids. Germline CDR1 reads SEHNR; CDR2 reads FQNEAQ (reference sequence). The junction had 7 bases not matched to a gene; V was cut back by 5 bases and J by 1 base. The CDR3 sequence is CASSPGTGFSYEQYF. CDR3 DNA sequence: TGTGCCAGCAGCCCCGGGACAGGTTTTTCCTACGAGCAGTACTTC. The full variable domain, its missing parts supplied by reference TRBV7-9 and TRBJ2-7, is DTGVSQNPRHKITKRGQNVTFRCDPISEHNRLYWYRQTLGQGPEFLTYFQNEAQLEKSRLLSDRFSAERPKGSFSTLEIQRTEQGDSAMYLCASSPGTGFSYEQYFGPGTRLTVT.

A single count supports this clone. The chain links TRBV29-1 to TRBJ2-7; TRBD1 might be the D (6 bases). Between the trimmed V and J ends, which lost 4 bases and 4 bases, there was a span of 20 bases. The germline V gene has CDR1 SQVTM and CDR2 ANQGSEA. The CDR3 is 15 amino acids. Here the CDR3 DNA reads TGCAGCGTTGTAGTGGGAGACAGGCCCTATTACGAGCAGTACTTC. It encodes CSVVVGDRPYYEQYF.

The chain carries TRBV28 and TRBJ2-2, with TRBD2 identical over 8 bases. The CDR3 is 15 residues long. The V segment lost 4 bases and the J segment 0 bases; nucleotides outside the gene matches: 1. Germline-derived CDR1 and CDR2 are MDHEN and SYDVKM. The CDR3: CASSSSGSNTGELFF. In DNA form, the CDR3 reads TGTGCCAGCAGTTCTAGCGGGTCGAACACCGGGGAGCTGTTTTTT.

The sample holds one count of this clone. The V call is TRBV3-1 (or the pseudogene TRBV3-2), the J call TRBJ2-7; tentative D call: TRBD2 (6 bases). This CDR3 region has 15 residues. The germline CDR1 and CDR2 sequences are LGHDT and YNNKEL (reference sequence). The V end was cut by 3 bases, the J end by 3 bases, with 15 bases between. As DNA, the CDR3 is TGTGCCAGCAGCCACGGACCCCCGGAGGGCTACGAGCAGTACTTC. Its protein product is CASSHGPPEGYEQYF.

This rearrangement joins TRBV28 to TRBJ1-1, with unresolved D. Germline V gene lookup returns CDR1 MDHEN and CDR2 SYDVKM. V lost 3 bases, J lost 2 bases, and 13 bases lay in between. This CDR3 region has 15 residues. For the CDR3, the DNA is TGTGCCAGCAGTTTTCTTCAGATATTTAACACTGAAGCTTTCTTT. Its protein is CASSFLQIFNTEAFF.

The chain carries TRBV2 and TRBJ1-2; D is unclear. Germline-derived CDR1 and CDR2 are SNHLY and FYNNEI. The CDR3 extends over 15 amino acids. V lost 0 bases, J lost 4 bases, and 12 bases lay in between. CDR3 residues: CASSEALVRSYGYTF. The DNA for the CDR3 is TGTGCCAGCAGTGAAGCGCTTGTAAGGAGCTATGGCTACACCTTC. The full variable domain, with the rest looked up from reference TRBV2 and TRBJ1-2, is EPEVTQTPSHQVTQMGQEVILRCVPISNHLYFYWYRQILGQKVEFLVSFYNNEISEKSEIFDDQFSVERPDGSNFTLKIRSTKLEDSAMYFCASSEALVRSYGYTFGSGTRLTVV.

The chain couples TRBV6-1 to TRBJ1-2; a weak D match, TRBD1 (5 bases). Germline V gene data show CDR1 as MNHNS and CDR2 as SASEGT. The length of the CDR3 is 14 residues. The ends were cut back, 3 bases at V and 7 bases at J, with 15 bases in the middle. The CDR3 sequence: CASSDGRRGFGYTF. The DNA for the CDR3 is TGTGCCAGCAGTGACGGCAGGAGGGGCTTTGGCTACACCTTC.

This chain uses TRBV30 with TRBJ2-2, with D perhaps TRBD2 (5 bases). Germline V gene sequence: CDR1 GTSNPN, CDR2 SVGIG (reference sequence). The CDR3 has 14 residues. The germline V and J ends were trimmed by 5 bases and 3 bases, with 13 bases remaining between them. CDR3 in amino acids: CAWQQTRDTGELFF. The CDR3 DNA reads TGTGCCTGGCAACAAACTAGGGACACCGGGGAGCTGTTTTTT.

The chain is built from TRBV5-1 and TRBJ1-2, with 7 bases aligning to TRBD1. Trimming cost V 0 bases and J 6 bases; bases outside gene matches: 8. Germline V lookup: CDR1 SGHRS, CDR2 YFSETQ. The CDR3 runs to 15 residues. The CDR3 DNA reads as TGCGCCAGCAGCTTGGCGGGACAGTTCCTTGATGGCTACACCTTC. Protein product: CASSLAGQFLDGYTF.

V gene TRBV27 combines with J gene TRBJ1-2; the match to TRBD1 covers 9 bases. This CDR3 contains 15 residues. The junction had 9 bases not matched to a gene; V was cut back by 6 bases and J by 4 bases. Germline lookup yields CDR1 MNHEY and CDR2 SMNVEV (reference sequence). In DNA, the CDR3 is TGTGCCAGCAGACCCGGACAGGGGTGGATCTATGGCTACACCTTC. Residues: CASRPGQGWIYGYTF.

The chain links TRBV2 to TRBJ1-2; 9 bases match TRBD1. Germline V CDR1 and CDR2: SNHLY, FYNNEI. This CDR3 contains 12 residues. The V segment lost 7 bases and the J segment 8 bases; nucleotides outside the gene matches: 5. Written as DNA, the CDR3 is TGTGCCAGCACCGAACAGGGGGCAGGCTACACCTTC. Translated, it gives CASTEQGAGYTF. The full variable domain, with the rest looked up from reference TRBV2 and TRBJ1-2, is EPEVTQTPSHQVTQMGQEVILRCVPISNHLYFYWYRQILGQKVEFLVSFYNNEISEKSEIFDDQFSVERPDGSNFTLKIRSTKLEDSAMYFCASTEQGAGYTFGSGTRLTVV.

V and J are TRBV10-3 and TRBJ2-1; TRBD1 agrees at 8 bases. The CDR3 totals 14 residues. CDR1 ENHRY and CDR2 SYGVKD come from the germline V gene. Losses at the gene ends were 6 bases for V and 6 bases for J; bases not matched to a gene: 7. The CDR3 region has the DNA TGTGCCATCAGACCGGGACAGGTCAGCAATGAGCAGTTCTTC. This encodes CAIRPGQVSNEQFF.

This clone occurred once. The chain joins TRBV25-1 to TRBJ1-2; D gene ambiguous. Per germline, CDR1 MGHDK and CDR2 SYGVNS. The CDR3 sequence is 16 residues long. V was clipped by 2 bases and J by 1 base, with 14 bases between them. CDR3 region: CASSEAAGSYNYGYTF. CDR3 DNA: TGTGCCAGCAGTGAAGCAGCCGGGTCCTATAACTATGGCTACACCTTC.

The chain employs TRBV4-2 and TRBJ2-3; D unclear. The CDR3 loop spans 14 amino acids. The germline V gene has CDR1 LGHNA and CDR2 YNFKEQ. Trimming took 2 bases from V and 2 from J, leaving 8 bases between them. The CDR3 protein is CASSQPGYTDTQYF. The CDR3 DNA sequence: TGTGCCAGCAGCCAACCGGGTTACACAGATACGCAGTATTTT.

CDR3 DNA sequence: TGTGCCAGCAGCAAGCTCTCCGGAGGGCAAGAGACCCAGTACTTC. Translating gives CASSKLSGGQETQYF. The rearrangement uses TRBV14 and TRBJ2-5; possible D gene TRBD2, 6 bases. V gave up 5 bases and J gave up 2 bases, with 15 bases separating them. CDR1 and CDR2 (germline): SGHDN, FVKESK. The CDR3 extends over 15 amino acids.

The chain recombines TRBV6-2 or TRBV6-3 with TRBJ2-3, with 11 bases fitting TRBD2. J lost 8 bases, V lost 4 bases, and 14 bases had no gene match. CDR1 and CDR2 (germline): MNHEY, SVGEGT. The CDR3 totals 17 residues. Here the CDR3 DNA reads TGTGCCAGCAGTTGGAAAGGAGAGACTAGCGGGATTGGTACGCAGTATTTT. The encoded protein is CASSWKGETSGIGTQYF.

V gene TRBV9 combines with J gene TRBJ2-1, with TRBD2 identical over 9 bases. The germline gives CDR1 SGDLS, CDR2 YYNGEE. Germline trimming cut 4 bases from V and 7 bases from J; bases unmatched to any gene: 9. There are 15 residues in the CDR3. CDR3 amino acids: CASSRGVAGDNEQFF. CDR3 in DNA: TGTGCCAGCAGCCGGGGGGTAGCGGGAGATAATGAGCAGTTCTTC.

The chain links TRBV19 to TRBJ2-6; the D gene is possibly TRBD2 (6 bases). The V and J ends lost 7 bases and 3 bases respectively, with 10 bases between them. Germline assignment: CDR1 LNHDA and CDR2 SQIVND (reference sequence). There are 14 residues in the CDR3. The CDR3, as DNA: TGTGCCAGTACCATGGGGGGTGGGGCCAACGTCCTGACTTTC. Protein product: CASTMGGGANVLTF.

The rearrangement joins TRBV19 to TRBJ2-3, with D maybe TRBD2 (6 bases). With 9 bases removed from V and 2 bases from J, the gap between germline ends came to 15 bases. This CDR3 comprises 14 residues. The germline gives CDR1 LNHDA, CDR2 SQIVND (reference sequence). In DNA form, the CDR3 reads TGTGCCAGAGGGAGGTACCGCCTCACAGATACGCAGTATTTT. Translating it yields CARGRYRLTDTQYF.